Below, 27 T cell receptor beta chains from the same sample are listed, as sequenced in a study of blood T cell repertoires in COVID-19. Here immunoSEQ multiplex PCR was the method, and the copy in TCRdb shows in-frame clones only, minus some. The sample consists of approximately 270,000 clones, more than 80% of them appearing once. Material for sequencing was PBMCs or T cells enriched from blood (not recorded which). The receptors stem from a woman between 25 and 40 years old with acute COVID-19.

This chain joins TRBV6-2 or TRBV6-3 and TRBJ2-1; tentative D call: TRBD2 (5 bases). Trimming shortened V by 0 bases and J by 3 bases, and 18 bases separated the two germline ends. Germline CDR1 and CDR2: MNHEY and SVGEGT. CDR3 length: 18 amino acids. The CDR3 nucleotides are TGTGCCAGCAGTTACTCGAATCTTGCGGGCCAGAACTACAATGAGCAGTTCTTC. Amino acids: CASSYSNLAGQNYNEQFF.

In DNA form, the CDR3 reads TGCGCCAGCAGCTTGGAGGGACTCGGGGGAAACACCATATATTTT. This sequence encodes CASSLEGLGGNTIYF. The chain has TRBV5-1 and TRBJ1-3; D is perhaps TRBD1 (5 bases). Germline V gene sequence: CDR1 SGHRS, CDR2 YFSETQ. V was clipped by 0 bases and J by 4 bases, with 11 bases between them. The CDR3 covers 15 residues.

The J gene is TRBJ2-7, the V gene TRBV28; 9 bases are shared with TRBD1. With 4 bases clipped from V and 3 bases from J, the junction kept 7 bases outside the gene matches. Germline-derived CDR1 and CDR2 are MDHEN and SYDVKM. The CDR3 length is 15 residues. The DNA for the CDR3 is TGTGCCAGCAGTTCCACAGGGACAGGGATCTACGAGCAGTACTTC. It translates to CASSSTGTGIYEQYF.

The chain links TRBV19 to TRBJ1-5, with no clear D. The CDR3 is 16 residues long. Germline CDR1 is LNHDA and CDR2 is SQIVND (reference sequence). The V gene lost 0 bases and the J gene lost 7 bases, with 16 bases spanning the gap. CDR3 nucleotide sequence: TGTGCCAGTAGTATAGATGGCGCGGGCGGGAGCCAGCCCCAGCATTTT. It yields the protein CASSIDGAGGSQPQHF.

This chain connects TRBV28 to TRBJ2-1; weak D call: TRBD1 (5 bases). V dropped 3 bases and J dropped 3 bases, with 15 bases sitting between them. The germline V gene has CDR1 MDHEN and CDR2 SYDVKM. The length of the CDR3 is 16 residues. The CDR3 is CASSFVGRAIYNEQFF. For the CDR3, the DNA is TGTGCCAGCAGTTTCGTCGGCAGGGCGATCTACAATGAGCAGTTCTTC.

J is TRBJ1-1 and V is TRBV19; D is undetermined. The CDR3 is 14 residues long. Germline assignment: CDR1 LNHDA and CDR2 SQIVND (reference sequence). Trimming left V 3 bases short and J 0 bases short, with 8 bases between. In nucleotides, the CDR3 is TGTGCCAGTAGTATTCACGACATGAACACTGAAGCTTTCTTT. This sequence encodes CASSIHDMNTEAFF.

This clone was counted a few times. V is TRBV2 and J is TRBJ2-7; D is unclear. The ends were cut back, 4 bases at V and 2 bases at J, with 12 bases in the middle. This CDR3 region has 14 residues. The germline gives CDR1 SNHLY, CDR2 FYNNEI. The CDR3 here is CASSVSPEAYEQYF. CDR3 coding DNA: TGTGCCAGCAGTGTCTCGCCCGAGGCCTACGAGCAGTACTTC.

This clone is a singleton in its sample. The rearrangement joins TRBV27 to TRBJ1-5; tentatively, D is TRBD1 (6 bases). This CDR3 is built from 14 residues. Trimming shortened V by 2 bases and J by 3 bases, and 8 bases separated the two germline ends. CDR1 is MNHEY and CDR2 is SMNVEV in the germline V gene (reference sequence). The CDR3 spells CASSLQGTNQPQHF. In DNA, the CDR3 is TGTGCCAGCAGTTTACAGGGGACCAATCAGCCCCAGCATTTT.

The chain couples TRBV28 to TRBJ1-4; unclear D gene. CDR3 length equals 13 residues. Germline V gives CDR1 MDHEN, CDR2 SYDVKM. Trimming pared 7 bases from V and 6 bases from J, leaving 12 bases between. The CDR3 loop is CASIGLWDEKLFF. The CDR3 DNA is TGTGCCAGCATAGGACTTTGGGATGAAAAACTGTTTTTT. The whole variable domain, filled in from reference TRBV28 and TRBJ1-4, reads DVKVTQSSRYLVKRTGEKVFLECVQDMDHENMFWYRQDPGLGLRLIYFSYDVKMKEKGDIPEGYSVSREKKERFSLILESASTNQTSMYLCASIGLWDEKLFFGSGTQLSVL.

A word on this clone: This sequence may be a read error, since a much larger clone differs from it by one base. The genes are TRBV7-9 and TRBJ2-2; tentatively, D is TRBD1 (6 bases). The CDR3 is made up of 15 amino acids. The V gene's germline CDR1 is SEHNR and CDR2 FQNEAQ (reference sequence). V lost 2 bases and J 0 bases, leaving 7 bases between the germline ends. The CDR3 DNA is TGTGCCAGCAGCTTACAGGGGACGAACACCGGGGAGCTGTTTTTT. It codes for CASSLQGTNTGELFF.

This rearrangement joins TRBV5-6 to TRBJ2-3; 10 nucleotides line up with TRBD2. Germline CDR1 and CDR2: SGHDT and YYEEEE. This CDR3 has 16 residues. After removal of 4 bases from V and 6 bases from J, the junction contained 11 bases not matched to a gene. CDR3 bases: TGTGCCAGCAGCCGGGAGCTAGCGGGAGAGGGGGATACGCAGTATTTT. Protein product: CASSRELAGEGDTQYF. The whole variable domain, filled in from reference TRBV5-6 and TRBJ2-3, reads DAGVTQSPTHLIKTRGQQVTLRCSPKSGHDTVSWYQQALGQGPQFIFQYYEEEERQRGNFPDRFSGHQFPNYSSELNVNALLLGDSALYLCASSRELAGEGDTQYFGPGTRLTVL.

The rearrangement joins TRBV24-1 to TRBJ2-2, with 14 bases aligning to TRBD2. The CDR3 length is 20 residues. Germline-derived CDR1 and CDR2 are KGHDR and SFDVKD. J gave up 7 bases and V 5 bases, and 17 bases lay outside the gene matches. The CDR3 reads CATSGNGTSGSDGKVGELFF. In nucleotides, the CDR3 is TGTGCCACCAGTGGTAACGGGACTAGCGGGAGTGATGGTAAGGTCGGGGAGCTGTTTTTT.

The V and J genes are TRBV7-9 and TRBJ1-2; possibly TRBD1 for D (6 bases). The V and J ends lost 3 bases and 8 bases respectively, with 16 bases between them. The CDR3 runs 14 residues. Germline V gene lookup returns CDR1 SEHNR and CDR2 FQNEAQ (reference sequence). The CDR3 loop reads CASSFREGEGGYTF. The CDR3 DNA is TGTGCCAGCAGCTTCCGGGAGGGGGAAGGGGGCTACACCTTC.

The chain couples TRBV18 to TRBJ2-7; 7 bases are shared with TRBD2. The V gene end was trimmed by 2 bases and the J gene end by 2 bases; junction bases not matched to a gene: 9. The CDR3 extends over 16 amino acids. In germline, CDR1 is KGHSH, CDR2 LQKENI. Written as DNA, the CDR3 is TGTGCCAGCTCACCAATACCTAGCGGTATTACCTACGAGCAGTACTTC. The encoded protein is CASSPIPSGITYEQYF.

The chain carries TRBV29-1 and TRBJ2-7, with a possible D match to TRBD1 (6 bases). The CDR3 runs 14 residues. V was pared by 7 bases and J by 5 bases, with 21 bases between. The germline V gene encodes CDR1 SQVTM and CDR2 ANQGSEA. The CDR3 loop is CSAVHRASKDEQYF. The CDR3 nucleotides are TGCAGCGCCGTACACAGGGCATCCAAGGACGAGCAGTACTTC.

The chain links TRBV28 to TRBJ2-1; 14 bases align to TRBD2. Germline trimming cut 6 bases from V and 9 bases from J; bases unmatched to any gene: 10. Germline-derived CDR1 and CDR2 are MDHEN and SYDVKM. This CDR3 region has 16 residues. CDR3 sequence: CASSSGTSGREGEQFF. The CDR3 DNA reads TGTGCCAGCAGCTCAGGGACTAGCGGGAGAGAAGGTGAGCAGTTCTTC.

This sequence joins TRBV19 and TRBJ1-6, with 10 bases that match TRBD1. The V gene's germline CDR1 is LNHDA and CDR2 SQIVND (reference sequence). Trimming removed 4 bases from V and 5 bases from J; junction bases left unmatched: 2. The CDR3 length is 15 residues. The CDR3 loop is CASSTGTGDNSPLHF. The CDR3 bases are TGTGCCAGTAGTACAGGGACAGGGGATAATTCACCCCTCCACTTT. Full variable domain (outside the CDR3, taken from reference TRBV19 and TRBJ1-6): DGGITQSPKYLFRKEGQNVTLSCEQNLNHDAMYWYRQDPGQGLRLIYYSQIVNDFQKGDIAEGYSVSREKKESFPLTVTSAQKNPTAFYLCASSTGTGDNSPLHFGNGTRLTVT.

The rearrangement joins TRBV6-6 to TRBJ2-2; no clear D gene. V dropped 7 bases and J dropped 5 bases, with 11 bases sitting between them. CDR1 MNHNY and CDR2 SVGAGI come from the germline V gene (reference sequence). This CDR3 has 13 residues. The CDR3: CASNLGVTGELFF. The CDR3, as DNA: TGTGCCAGCAACCTAGGCGTAACCGGGGAGCTGTTTTTT.

V usage is TRBV18 and J usage is TRBJ2-1; no firm D call. Trimming left V 2 bases short and J 0 bases short, with 11 bases between. Germline CDR1 is KGHSH and CDR2 is LQKENI. The CDR3 sequence is 16 residues long. The CDR3 DNA reads TGTGCCAGCTCACCAACAGAAAGAAGCTCCTACAATGAGCAGTTCTTC. It specifies CASSPTERSSYNEQFF.

This chain joins TRBV6-1 and TRBJ2-1; 14 bases are a match to TRBD2. This CDR3 region has 15 residues. CDR1 is MNHNS and CDR2 is SASEGT in the germline V gene. Losses at the gene ends were 6 bases for V and 10 bases for J; bases not matched to a gene: 8. CDR3 residues: CASSLTGLAGDEQFF. In DNA, the CDR3 is TGTGCCAGCAGCCTAACGGGACTAGCGGGAGACGAGCAGTTCTTC.

The chain links TRBV27 to TRBJ2-7; possibly TRBD1 for D (5 bases). This CDR3 is 14 amino acids long. The germline V and J ends were trimmed by 6 bases and 7 bases, with 19 bases remaining between them. In germline, CDR1 is MNHEY, CDR2 SMNVEV (reference sequence). The CDR3 spells CASSPFGRGWEQYF. CDR3 bases: TGTGCCAGCAGCCCTTTCGGTAGGGGCTGGGAGCAGTACTTC.

This clone was recorded only once. The genes are TRBV7-8 and TRBJ1-4; the match to TRBD1 covers 7 bases. The CDR3 contains 17 residues. V trimming: 3 bases; J trimming: 4 bases; junction bases outside the gene matches: 11. Germline loops: CDR1 SGHVS, CDR2 FQNEAQ. Here the CDR3 reads CASSFYSGQLSNEKLFF. CDR3 bases: TGTGCCAGCAGCTTCTATTCGGGACAGCTGAGTAATGAAAAACTGTTTTTT.

The J gene is TRBJ2-7, the V gene TRBV29-1; TRBD1 is a possible D gene (6 bases). The CDR3 runs to 12 residues. Germline loops: CDR1 SQVTM, CDR2 ANQGSEA. V was shortened by 6 bases and J by 2 bases, with 11 bases between the two germline ends. The CDR3 loop reads CSVSGATYEQYF. The DNA of the CDR3 is TGCAGCGTATCAGGGGCAACCTACGAGCAGTACTTC.

V is TRBV19 and J is TRBJ2-7; D may be TRBD1 (6 bases). Germline V gene lookup returns CDR1 LNHDA and CDR2 SQIVND (reference sequence). The CDR3 consists of 13 residues. Trimming left V 7 bases short and J 5 bases short, with 15 bases between. Here the CDR3 DNA reads TGTGCCAGTAAGGAACAGGGCATCCACGAGCAGTACTTC. This encodes CASKEQGIHEQYF.

The chain joins TRBV29-1 to TRBJ1-2; D unclear. Trimming shortened V by 4 bases and J by 2 bases, and 8 bases separated the two germline ends. The V gene's germline CDR1 is SQVTM and CDR2 ANQGSEA. The CDR3 length is 12 residues. The CDR3 region is CSVVQNNYGYTF. CDR3 sequence (DNA): TGCAGCGTTGTACAGAACAACTATGGCTACACCTTC.

The CDR3 loop reads CASSLGYRDRGRNNQPQHF. CDR3 DNA: TGTGCCAGCAGCTTGGGGTACCGGGACAGGGGGCGGAACAATCAGCCCCAGCATTTT. The rearrangement joins TRBV5-6 to TRBJ1-5; TRBD1 matches at 12 bases. The CDR3 is 19 amino acids. V gave up 0 bases and J gave up 3 bases; unmatched junction bases: 10. The germline CDR1 and CDR2 sequences are SGHDT and YYEEEE.

This chain uses TRBV27 with TRBJ1-1; 7 nucleotides align to TRBD1. The CDR3 length is 11 residues. Losses at the gene ends were 10 bases for V and 4 bases for J; bases not matched to a gene: 3. Germline V gives CDR1 MNHEY, CDR2 SMNVEV (reference sequence). The CDR3: CATTGRTEAFF. As DNA, the CDR3 is TGTGCCACGACAGGGCGCACTGAAGCTTTCTTT.